This T cell receptor beta chain was sequenced for a study of T cell responses to AZD1222 COVID-19 vaccine. About this clone: Antigen: not known.

The CDR3 has 13 residues. Germline V lookup: CDR1 GTSNPN, CDR2 SVGIG (reference sequence). Between the trimmed V and J ends, which lost 5 bases and 0 bases, there was a span of 11 bases. Assay used: immunoSEQ multiplex PCR; TCRdb lists only in-frame clones, some missing. The top ten clones hold less than 1% of a sample with 110,000 to 150,000 clones, just over 90% of them seen once. Study observations and caveats: Seropositive AZD1222 recipients at baseline numbered only 5 or 6. The study found vaccine-associated CD4 TCRs spanning spike, dominant at 160-218 and 743-854. Two doses of AZD1222 preceded a rise in Spike-specific TCR breadth and depth.

The TCR comes from an adult in good health. The specimen was peripheral blood, collected on day 0 of MenACWY control vaccination. The genes are TRBV30 and TRBJ2-7; no definite D call. The CDR3 DNA reads TGTGCCTGGCGCCTCATGAGCTCCTACGAGCAGTACTTC. Its translation: CAWRLMSSYEQYF.